What follows are 29 T cell receptor beta chains derived from one specimen sequenced in a study of response to subunit inactivated influenza vaccine. TCRdb redid the calling of the RT-PCR reads with MiXCR, one entry per CDR3 protein. The sample has around 710,000 distinct CDR3 sequences, about 15% seen once. The sample was PBMCs from blood, taken less than 15 days before vaccination. The receptors derive from a man aged 50-60 years who received an inactivated influenza vaccine.

This chain joins TRBV7-6 and TRBJ2-7, with 8 bases identical to TRBD1. The CDR3 runs 15 residues. The V segment lost 1 base and the J segment 9 bases; nucleotides outside the gene matches: 11. CDR1 and CDR2 (germline): SGHVS, FNYEAQ. The CDR3 spells CASSLGGTGTLGQYF. The CDR3 DNA follows: TGTGCCAGCAGCTTAGGTGGGACAGGTACTTTAGGGCAGTACTTC.

This clonotype was found a few times. The rearrangement links TRBV4-3 to TRBJ2-7; no reliable D call. Trimming removed 1 base from V and 3 bases from J, with 13 bases in between. Germline V gene sequence: CDR1 LGHNA, CDR2 YSLEER. The CDR3 totals 15 residues. The CDR3 protein is CASSQAFSVSYEQYF. As DNA, the CDR3 is TGCGCCAGCAGCCAAGCTTTTAGTGTTAGCTACGAGCAGTACTTC.

This clonotype was found a few times. The chain couples TRBV11-2 to TRBJ2-1; TRBD2 might be the D (6 bases). There are 16 residues in the CDR3. V was cut by 8 bases and J by 0 bases, with 17 bases left in between. Germline CDR1 and CDR2: SGHAT and FQNNGV. CDR3 DNA: TGTGCCAGCGACACCGGGGGTTTGAGCTCCTACAATGAGCAGTTCTTC. It is translated as CASDTGGLSSYNEQFF.

This clonotype was detected ten times or more. The chain carries TRBV6-2 or TRBV6-3 and TRBJ2-3; D gene uncertain. V lost 0 bases and J lost 0, with 7 bases in between. Germline-derived CDR1 and CDR2 are MNHEY and SVGEGT. The CDR3 length is 15 residues. In DNA, the CDR3 is TGTGCCAGCAGTTACTCCTCCTTGAGCACAGATACGCAGTATTTT. It yields the protein CASSYSSLSTDTQYF.

This clonotype has more than one count but fewer than ten. The chain carries TRBV28 and TRBJ1-2; 8 bases map to TRBD1. Per the germline V gene, CDR1 is MDHEN and CDR2 is SYDVKM. This CDR3 contains 14 residues. V lost 6 bases and J lost 3; bases outside the gene matches: 6. The CDR3 DNA sequence: TGTGCCAGCAGCAGGGGGCAGAGGCACTATGGCTACACCTTC. This translates into CASSRGQRHYGYTF.

The chain combines TRBV6-5 with TRBJ2-6; D tentatively reads TRBD1 or TRBD2 (6 bases each). Trimming cost V 2 bases and J 4 bases, with 15 bases left between them. The length of the CDR3 is 17 residues. The germline V gene encodes CDR1 MNHEY and CDR2 SVGAGI. The CDR3 spells CASSYDRGVSGANVLTF. CDR3 coding DNA: TGTGCCAGCAGTTACGATAGGGGGGTGTCAGGGGCCAACGTCCTGACTTTC.

This chain links TRBV6-2 or TRBV6-3 with TRBJ1-2; D gene ambiguous. V was cut by 5 bases and J by 5 bases, with 12 bases left in between. This CDR3 is built from 13 residues. Per the germline V gene, CDR1 is MNHEY and CDR2 is SVGEGT. In nucleotides, the CDR3 is TGTGCCAGCAGTACCGACCCTTTTTATGGCTACACCTTC. It codes for CASSTDPFYGYTF.

The CDR3 loop is CASSSDRGRNYEQYF. The CDR3 nucleotides are TGTGCCAGCAGTTCGGACAGGGGGCGCAACTACGAGCAGTACTTC. The chain employs TRBV12-3 or TRBV12-4 and TRBJ2-7; TRBD1 aligns across 11 bases. The CDR3 is 15 amino acids. The V and J ends lost 4 bases and 3 bases, in that order; junction bases with no gene match: 5.

This clonotype was counted only a few times. The chain uses TRBV9 and TRBJ2-2; no clear D. Germline V gene sequence: CDR1 SGDLS, CDR2 YYNGEE. The CDR3 runs 14 residues. V lost 0 bases to trimming and J lost 4 bases, with 7 bases between them. The chain's CDR3 is CASSVAPSTGELFF. In nucleotides, the CDR3 is TGTGCCAGCAGCGTAGCACCATCCACCGGGGAGCTGTTTTTT.

This clonotype was counted only a few times. A read error may explain this, as a much larger clone is one base away. The chain employs TRBV29-1 and TRBJ1-1; perhaps TRBD1 as D (5 bases). Trimming removed 4 bases from V and 3 bases from J, with 6 bases in between. The CDR3 runs to 11 residues. Per germline, CDR1 SQVTM and CDR2 ANQGSEA. The CDR3 nucleotides are TGCAGCGTTGGGGGGGACACTGAAGCTTTCTTT. The encoded protein is CSVGGDTEAFF.

The gene calls are TRBV5-1 and TRBJ2-3; no definite D call. The CDR3 has 16 amino acids. V lost 0 bases, J lost 6 bases, and 17 bases lay in between. Germline CDR1 SGHRS, CDR2 YFSETQ. The CDR3 sequence: CASSLAPGGLGDTQYF. The CDR3 DNA follows: TGCGCCAGCAGCTTGGCCCCGGGTGGGTTAGGGGATACGCAGTATTTT. The full variable domain, with the rest looked up from reference TRBV5-1 and TRBJ2-3, is KAGVTQTPRYLIKTRGQQVTLSCSPISGHRSVSWYQQTPGQGLQFLFEYFSETQRNKGNFPGRFSGRQFSNSRSEMNVSTLELGDSALYLCASSLAPGGLGDTQYFGPGTRLTVL.

The V call is TRBV28, the J call TRBJ2-3, with 10 bases that match TRBD2. This CDR3 contains 17 residues. Trimming removed 6 bases from V and 5 bases from J; junction bases left unmatched: 14. CDR1 is MDHEN and CDR2 is SYDVKM in the germline V gene. The CDR3 nucleotides are TGTGCCAGCAGCAGATTGCTACTAGCGGGGCCCGAAGATACGCAGTATTTT. Translated, it gives CASSRLLLAGPEDTQYF.

The V call is TRBV2, the J call TRBJ2-7, with TRBD2 matching over 7 bases. The CDR3 is 20 amino acids. In germline, CDR1 is SNHLY, CDR2 FYNNEI. The V segment lost 2 bases and the J segment 7 bases; nucleotides outside the gene matches: 26. CDR3 loop: CASSENGAASPTSLLGEQYF. The DNA of the CDR3 is TGTGCCAGCAGTGAAAACGGCGCGGCTTCCCCGACTAGCCTGTTGGGTGAGCAGTACTTC.

This chain uses TRBV12-3 or TRBV12-4 with TRBJ1-2; 7 positions agree with TRBD1. The CDR3 is 14 amino acids. V was clipped by 6 bases and J by 8 bases; unmatched bases: 12. DNA of the CDR3: TGTGCCAGCAGCCTCACGACAGGGTCACGGGGCTACACCTTC. This encodes CASSLTTGSRGYTF.

The chain is built from TRBV24-1 and TRBJ2-7; either TRBD1 or TRBD2 may fit D (5 bases each). Trimming removed 4 bases at V and 7 bases at J, with 10 bases between. Germline V gene data show CDR1 as KGHDR and CDR2 as SFDVKD. CDR3 length equals 12 residues. As DNA, the CDR3 is TGTGCCACCAGTGAAGGGACGGGAGAGCAGTACTTC. This sequence encodes CATSEGTGEQYF.

This clonotype was counted only a few times. The J gene is TRBJ2-2, the V gene TRBV10-3; 10 bases are shared with TRBD2. The CDR3 totals 14 residues. Trimming cost V 6 bases and J 4 bases; bases outside gene matches: 2. Germline CDR1 ENHRY, CDR2 SYGVKD. CDR3 amino acids: CAIRGTSVTGELFF. The CDR3 DNA is TGTGCCATCAGGGGGACTAGCGTCACCGGGGAGCTGTTTTTT.

The rearrangement links TRBV18 to TRBJ2-3; 10 nucleotides line up with TRBD1. J lost 5 bases, V lost 3 bases, and 8 bases had no gene match. The CDR3 covers 16 residues. Germline CDR1 is KGHSH and CDR2 is LQKENI. The CDR3 bases are TGTGCCAGCTCACCCATTCCGGGACAGGGGAAAGATACGCAGTATTTT. Translated: CASSPIPGQGKDTQYF.

The chain is built from TRBV12-3 or TRBV12-4 and TRBJ2-3; no reliable D call. V lost 6 bases and J lost 2, with 12 bases in between. The CDR3 has 14 amino acids. CDR3 coding DNA: TGTGCCAGCAGGGCATTGCCTGACACAGATACGCAGTATTTT. It codes for CASRALPDTDTQYF.

This clonotype was seen a few times. V and J are TRBV4-3 and TRBJ2-2; D remains ambiguous. The CDR3 has 16 amino acids. Looked up from germline, CDR1 is LGHNA and CDR2 is YSLEER. With 0 bases removed from V and 0 bases from J, the gap between germline ends came to 8 bases. CDR3 region: CASSQDLRPNTGELFF. In nucleotides, the CDR3 is TGCGCCAGCAGCCAAGATTTGCGGCCGAACACCGGGGAGCTGTTTTTT.

The genes are TRBV3-1 and TRBJ2-5; 7 nucleotides agree with TRBD2. Trimming at V came to 6 bases and at J to 5 bases, leaving 12 bases not matched to a gene. Per germline, CDR1 LGHDT and CDR2 YNNKEL (reference sequence). The length of the CDR3 is 15 residues. The CDR3, as DNA: TGTGCCAGCAGGAGAGAAGCTACTAGCGTGGAGACCCAGTACTTC. Encoded protein: CASRREATSVETQYF.

The chain links TRBV6-6 to TRBJ2-2; no reliable D call. The CDR3 extends over 14 amino acids. V gave up 7 bases and J gave up 4 bases, with 13 bases separating them. The germline V gene encodes CDR1 MNHNY and CDR2 SVGAGI (reference sequence). CDR3: CASNYGEITGELFF. DNA for the CDR3: TGTGCCAGCAACTACGGAGAGATCACCGGGGAGCTGTTTTTT.

The gene calls are TRBV6-5 and TRBJ2-3; D unclear. The length of the CDR3 is 16 residues. The V end was cut by 0 bases, the J end by 6 bases, with 16 bases between. Germline V gives CDR1 MNHEY, CDR2 SVGAGI. Here the CDR3 DNA reads TGTGCCAGCAGTTACTCCGATAGGACCAGACTCGATACGCAGTATTTT. Translated, it gives CASSYSDRTRLDTQYF.

This clonotype has a handful of counts. V and J are TRBV7-3 and TRBJ2-3; D perhaps matches TRBD2 (7 bases). Germline V gene sequence: CDR1 SGHTA, CDR2 FQGTGA. V shed 6 bases and J shed 2 bases, with 15 bases lying between them. The CDR3 loop spans 15 amino acids. The CDR3 sequence: CASSLDGGPTDTQYF. For the CDR3, the DNA is TGTGCCAGCAGTCTAGACGGGGGGCCCACAGATACGCAGTATTTT.

The chain links TRBV4-2 to TRBJ1-1, with TRBD1 as a possible D gene (5 bases). V was pared by 0 bases and J by 6 bases, with 20 bases between. Per the germline V gene, CDR1 is LGHNA and CDR2 is YNFKEQ. This CDR3 spans 17 amino acids. The chain's CDR3 is CASSQEGSGLGEAEAFF. The CDR3 DNA sequence: TGTGCCAGCAGCCAAGAAGGGTCAGGGCTAGGAGAGGCTGAAGCTTTCTTT.

This rearrangement joins TRBV7-9 to TRBJ1-5; D is perhaps TRBD1 (5 bases). The V end was cut by 1 base, the J end by 5 bases, with 12 bases between. Germline V CDR1 and CDR2: SEHNR, FQNEAQ (reference sequence). The CDR3 spans 15 residues. CDR3 nucleotide sequence: TGTGCCAGCAGCTTAGGGCAGGGTTTCGATCAGCCCCAGCATTTT. Amino acid sequence: CASSLGQGFDQPQHF.

In its sample, this clonotype was seen a few times. This chain links TRBV5-1 with TRBJ1-2, with D possibly being TRBD1 (5 bases). This CDR3 has 16 amino acids. V lost 0 bases and J lost 4, with 16 bases in between. Germline V gives CDR1 SGHRS, CDR2 YFSETQ. CDR3 protein: CASSLGSGPQRYGYTF. DNA of the CDR3: TGCGCCAGCAGCTTGGGTTCAGGGCCTCAACGCTATGGCTACACCTTC. The full variable domain, with the rest looked up from reference TRBV5-1 and TRBJ1-2, is KAGVTQTPRYLIKTRGQQVTLSCSPISGHRSVSWYQQTPGQGLQFLFEYFSETQRNKGNFPGRFSGRQFSNSRSEMNVSTLELGDSALYLCASSLGSGPQRYGYTFGSGTRLTVV.

This clonotype was recorded a few times. V is TRBV5-1 and J is TRBJ2-5; D remains unclear. CDR1 and CDR2 (germline): SGHRS, YFSETQ. CDR3 length equals 12 residues. V was trimmed by 5 bases and J by 2 bases, leaving 7 bases between them. The CDR3 here is CASSQEQETQYF. CDR3 in DNA: TGCGCCAGCAGTCAGGAGCAAGAGACCCAGTACTTC. The full variable domain, its missing parts supplied by reference TRBV5-1 and TRBJ2-5, is KAGVTQTPRYLIKTRGQQVTLSCSPISGHRSVSWYQQTPGQGLQFLFEYFSETQRNKGNFPGRFSGRQFSNSRSEMNVSTLELGDSALYLCASSQEQETQYFGPGTRLLVL.

This clonotype was found a few times. The chain employs TRBV11-1 and TRBJ2-2; 9 bases are shared with TRBD2. Germline V gene data show CDR1 as SGHAT and CDR2 as FQDESV (reference sequence). The CDR3 is made up of 19 amino acids. Trimming cost V 5 bases and J 2 bases; bases outside gene matches: 15. The CDR3 region has the DNA TGTGCCAGCAGCCCAGTCGGTCTAGCGGGGCTATTCAACACCGGGGAGCTGTTTTTT. Protein: CASSPVGLAGLFNTGELFF.

Here the CDR3 reads CTFSFFPSGRRDRTDTQYF. For the CDR3, the DNA is TGTACCTTCAGTTTTTTTCCTAGCGGGAGACGGGATCGCACAGATACGCAGTATTTT. The chain joins TRBV12-3 or TRBV12-4 to TRBJ2-3; 10 bases line up with TRBD2. The CDR3 has 19 amino acids.